This TCR beta chain was sequenced in a study of T cell responses to AZD1222 COVID-19 vaccine. Concerning this clone: No antigen is known for it.

Study findings and constraints: Among those given AZD1222, only five or six were seropositive at baseline.

CDR1 and CDR2 (germline): SGHTA, FQGNSA. The CDR3 covers 15 residues. V lost 6 bases, J lost 7 bases, and 9 bases stayed unmatched. Data came from immunoSEQ multiplex PCR; TCRdb stores just in-frame clones and leaves some out. The profile shows 150,000 to 200,000 clones, 70% to 90% of them singletons. J is TRBJ1-6 and V is TRBV7-2, with 7 bases that match TRBD1. Sequenced material: peripheral blood, taken on day 0 of AZD1222 vaccination. The TCR originated in an adult in good health. The CDR3 bases are TGTGCCAGCAGTGAAGGGGGCCGGGAGAATTCACCCCTCCACTTT. As protein: CASSEGGRENSPLHF.